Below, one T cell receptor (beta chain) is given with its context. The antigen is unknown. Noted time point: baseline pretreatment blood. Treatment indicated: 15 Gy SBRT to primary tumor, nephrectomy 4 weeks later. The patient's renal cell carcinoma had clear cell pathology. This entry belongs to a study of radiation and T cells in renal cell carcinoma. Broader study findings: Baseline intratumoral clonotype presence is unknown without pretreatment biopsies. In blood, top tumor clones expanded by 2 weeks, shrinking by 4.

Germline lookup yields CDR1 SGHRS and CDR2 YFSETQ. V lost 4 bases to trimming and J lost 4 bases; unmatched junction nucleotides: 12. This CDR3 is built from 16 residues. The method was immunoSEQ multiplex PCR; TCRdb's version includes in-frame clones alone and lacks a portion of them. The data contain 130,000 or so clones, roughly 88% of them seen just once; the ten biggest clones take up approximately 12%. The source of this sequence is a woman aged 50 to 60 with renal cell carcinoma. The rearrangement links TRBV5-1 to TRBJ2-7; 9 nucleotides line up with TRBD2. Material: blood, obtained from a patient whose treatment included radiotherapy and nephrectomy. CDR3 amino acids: CASSRVPSGVVYEQYF. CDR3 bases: TGCGCCAGCAGCCGGGTCCCTAGCGGGGTTGTGTACGAGCAGTACTTC.